This T cell receptor beta chain is drawn from a study of T cell responses to AZD1222 COVID-19 vaccine (dated by TCRdb to about 2021). Study-level background: TCR sequencing covered more than 230 trial participants: 207 given two doses of AZD1222 and approximately 26 given two doses of MenACWY control vaccine. Enrollment into the trials was organized by age into subgroups of 18-55, 56-69 and 70-plus years, and those subgroups contained about 160, 30 and 59 TCR-sequenced participants, respectively.

Overall study results and their limits: Spike-specific TCR breadth and depth rose significantly after two AZD1222 doses compared with day 0 and with MenACWY recipients. The whole spike protein was spanned by vaccine-associated CD4 TCRs, and dominant responses were seen in regions 160-218 and 743-854. Reportedly, almost half of the unique spike-specific TCRs recognized epitopes lying outside the regions that are mutated in the B.1.351 and B.1.1.7 variants. Conclusions about previously exposed vaccinees are limited, since just a handful of AZD1222 recipients were seropositive for SARS-CoV-2 at baseline. In the small 56-69-year group, the increase in depth fell short of significance, most likely because of low power. Most participants were white British and females outnumbered males, and the authors suggested that clonal diversity may have been underestimated. Because no samples from the day 14 peak response were available, repertoires could be characterized only after the peak T cell response.

The CDR3 regions of human TCRbeta chains were subjected to immunosequencing. Per the authors' processing: TCRs in the repertoires were matched against a reference library of SARS-CoV-2-specific TCRs that had been generated with the MIRA antigen-specificity platform. Breadth was defined as the fraction of unique TCRs that were SARS-CoV-2-associated. Depth was defined as the fraction of total T cells that were SARS-CoV-2-associated. Using the MIRA data, each spike-specific TCR was mapped to the spike region that the TCR reacts to and placed in a CD4 or CD8 class. Log10-transformed breadth and depth values were compared by one-way ANOVA with Sidak's multiple comparisons tests. Here the immuneACCESS table is served through TCRdb, limited to in-frame sequences with V and J called. Missing clones are a known gap in these copies; in checked studies unresolved V genes cover under half, and the rest lacks a known reason. V, J and clone size are those of that table, while D and trimming were read from the DNA. The sample table shows about 220,000 clones, and roughly 91% are seen once. The ten largest clones take up around 1% of the sample.

A note on this clone: Which antigen it targets is not known. Base quality data are lacking; no much larger clone is found one base away.

What this sample's time point label stands for: baseline before first vaccination. Interpreted using the paper, the treatment or condition label stands for: meningococcal conjugate vaccine given as trial control. Vaccinee samples were obtained from the UK trials COV001 and COV002, which included a single-blind randomized controlled phase 2/3 trial of AZD1222 (ChAdOx1 nCoV-19) in healthy adults. For TCRbeta chain sequencing, PBMC samples were collected from trial participants at day 0 and at day 28 after the second dose. The V end loses 1 base and the J end loses 3 bases, and a stretch of 7 bases separates them. The CDR3 covers 13 residues, taking in both the cysteine and the phenylalanine. CDR3 DNA only is kept here, 39 bases in frame from base 1.

The source is an adult in good health. The input for sequencing was peripheral blood, taken on day 0 of MenACWY control vaccination. The sequence links TRBV12-3 or TRBV12-4 to TRBJ2-7, with an unclear D gene assignment. The base sequence is TGTGCCAGCAGTTTAGGGCTCCGCTACGAGCAGTACTTC. Its amino acids are CASSLGLRYEQYF.